This entry concerns a single T cell receptor beta chain. Losses at the gene ends were 2 bases for V and 5 bases for J; bases not matched to a gene: 5. Germline values: CDR1 SGHNT, CDR2 YYREEE (reference sequence). CDR3 length equals 14 residues. This sample was taken from a study of shared clonotypes between healthy human individuals. Study overall: Aged 18 to 49, the donors were a couple of women and a few men.

TCRdb's table, derived via immunoSEQ multiplex PCR, lists solely in-frame clones and lacks some. This sample carries more than 2 million clones, 90% to 97% of them seen once, and the ten largest clones take more than 0.1%. Every donor was a Caucasian adult from Nashville, Tennessee. This sequence was found in a man aged 18-30 years in good health. The V call is TRBV5-4, the J call TRBJ1-1, with 8 bases matching TRBD1. The sample consisted of naive CD4+ T cells sorted from blood. The subset was: CD45RA+ positively selected. CDR3 region: CASSFRTGWTEAFF. Written as DNA, the CDR3 is TGTGCCAGCAGCTTTAGGACAGGGTGGACTGAAGCTTTCTTT.